The TCR beta chain under discussion was sequenced for a study of blood T cell repertoires in COVID-19. Study overall: COVID-19 samples collected from the United States, Italy and Spain covered acute and convalescent phases. In each case, the material was cDNA or gDNA derived from T cells, B-cell-depleted T cells, or PBMCs.

Authors' methods: Nucleated cell counts were estimated from reference gene primer amplification. The data were produced by immunoSEQ multiplex PCR, yet TCRdb's version contains in-frame clones alone and is incomplete. The V and J calls and clone size were taken over from that table, and D and trimming were inferred from the DNA. The sample comprises 50,000 to 65,000 clones, nearly 90% of which are singletons, and around 3.9% rests with the top ten. The CDR3 is made up of 13 amino acids. Trimming left V 4 bases short and J 4 bases short, with 10 bases between. CDR1 and CDR2 (germline): MNHEY, SVGEGT. This clone has a single count.

The TCR was taken from a man aged 65 to 79 with acute or convalescent COVID-19. The rearrangement joins TRBV6-2 or TRBV6-3 to TRBJ1-2; D is possibly TRBD1 (5 bases). The sample comprised peripheral blood. The CDR3 here is CASSWGGPYGYTF. The CDR3 DNA is TGTGCCAGCAGTTGGGGCGGACCCTATGGCTACACCTTC.